This T cell receptor beta chain was retrieved from a study of cytomegalovirus exposure and HLA in healthy donors. V lost 4 bases to trimming and J lost 2 bases, with 16 bases between them. The germline CDR1 and CDR2 sequences are KGHSH and LQKENI. CDR3 length equals 16 residues. Researchers ran the PCR with 60 Vbeta and 13 Jbeta primers. Profiling relied on immunoSEQ multiplex PCR, and the TCRdb table lists in-frame clones only, not all of them. The sample has over 130,000 clones, around three fifths seen once. The sample was PBMCs. This clonotype was obtained from a male donor in good health and CMV-seronegative. V is TRBV18 and J is TRBJ2-3, with D perhaps matching TRBD2 (5 bases). The CDR3 protein is CASSLRTGDLTDTQYF. The CDR3 nucleotides are TGTGCCAGCTCACTCAGGACCGGGGATCTCACAGATACGCAGTATTTT.